One sample yielded the 25 T cell receptor beta chains listed below, sequenced in a study of control samples from healthy donors and cancer patients. This table comes from immunoSEQ multiplex PCR, and its TCRdb copy is limited to in-frame clones, with some not included. The sample records around 250,000 clones, roughly 82% being singletons. The sequenced sample was PBMCs. The receptor source for this set is a woman in her fifties or sixties with lung cancer.

This clone was observed a single time. V usage is TRBV6-5 and J usage is TRBJ1-6, with a tentative D call TRBD1 (6 bases). Trimming shortened V by 2 bases and J by 5 bases, and 13 bases separated the two germline ends. The germline V gene encodes CDR1 MNHEY and CDR2 SVGAGI. This CDR3 contains 16 residues. In nucleotides, the CDR3 is TGTGCCAGCAGTTACGCAGGGGAGGTGGATAATTCACCCCTCCACTTT. As protein: CASSYAGEVDNSPLHF.

This chain links TRBV18 with TRBJ1-1; D remains unclear. Germline CDR1 and CDR2: KGHSH and LQKENI. V shed 1 base and J shed 6 bases, with 12 bases lying between them. The CDR3 contains 14 residues. The CDR3 DNA follows: TGTGCCAGCTCACCACGCGTCGGCCACCCTGAAGCTTTCTTT. It translates to CASSPRVGHPEAFF.

V usage is TRBV3-1 (or the pseudogene TRBV3-2) and J usage is TRBJ1-2; D not certain. In germline, CDR1 is LGHDT, CDR2 YNNKEL (reference sequence). CDR3 length: 15 residues. V lost 0 bases and J lost 4, with 12 bases in between. The CDR3 sequence: CASSQDSSSSYGYTF. The CDR3 nucleotides read TGTGCCAGCAGCCAAGATTCATCCAGCTCCTATGGCTACACCTTC.

This sequence joins TRBV5-5 and TRBJ1-5, with no clear D. The CDR3 totals 14 residues. The germline V and J ends were trimmed by 4 bases and 1 base, with 9 bases remaining between them. Per germline, CDR1 SGHKS and CDR2 YYEKEE (reference sequence). CDR3 nucleotides: TGTGCCAGCAGCCTGGCCCTGAGCAATCAGCCCCAGCATTTT. It encodes CASSLALSNQPQHF. The variable domain in full, with the rest retrieved from reference TRBV5-5 and TRBJ1-5, is DAGVTQSPTHLIKTRGQQVTLRCSPISGHKSVSWYQQVLGQGPQFIFQYYEKEERGRGNFPDRFSARQFPNYSSELNVNALLLGDSALYLCASSLALSNQPQHFGDGTRLSIL.

The chain carries TRBV19 and TRBJ1-1; possible D gene TRBD1, 6 bases. The germline V gene has CDR1 LNHDA and CDR2 SQIVND (reference sequence). CDR3 length: 14 amino acids. Trimming cost V 5 bases and J 4 bases, with 14 bases left between them. CDR3 in amino acids: CASSGRGGGTEAFF. For the CDR3, the DNA is TGTGCCAGTAGTGGCAGGGGAGGGGGCACTGAAGCTTTCTTT.

The V gene is TRBV2, the J gene TRBJ2-5; D is uncertain. V was clipped by 4 bases and J by 5 bases, with 8 bases between them. The germline CDR1 and CDR2 sequences are SNHLY and FYNNEI. The CDR3 has 12 amino acids. CDR3 sequence: CASSGGPETQYF. In DNA form, the CDR3 reads TGTGCCAGCAGTGGTGGACCGGAGACCCAGTACTTC.

This sequence joins TRBV2 and TRBJ2-3; 11 bases agree with TRBD2. This CDR3 has 17 amino acids. Unmatched junction bases numbered 8, after V lost 5 bases and J lost 1 base. CDR1 and CDR2 from the germline V gene are SNHLY and FYNNEI. DNA for the CDR3: TGTGCCAGCAGTTTGTTTAGCGGGGGGGCGGGCACAGATACGCAGTATTTT. It translates to CASSLFSGGAGTDTQYF.

This chain uses TRBV18 with TRBJ1-2, with D unresolved. The V gene lost 6 bases and the J gene lost 2 bases, with 7 bases spanning the gap. The CDR3 sequence is 12 residues long. From germline, CDR1 is KGHSH and CDR2 LQKENI. The CDR3 DNA follows: TGTGCCAGCTCCCACGAGAACTATGGCTACACCTTC. This encodes CASSHENYGYTF.

The chain uses TRBV4-1 and TRBJ2-5; D is ambiguous. Per germline, CDR1 MGHRA and CDR2 YSYEKL. CDR3 length: 15 amino acids. V lost 1 base and J lost 2, with 11 bases in between. The CDR3 here is CASSQAEVRQETQYF. The DNA of the CDR3 is TGCGCCAGCAGCCAAGCTGAGGTGAGGCAAGAGACCCAGTACTTC.

The chain has TRBV23-1 and TRBJ2-1; D is perhaps TRBD1 (5 bases). TRBV23-1 is recorded as an ORF, its role being uncertain. CDR3 length equals 13 residues. The V end lost 3 bases, the J end lost 7 bases, and 10 bases lay between the germline ends. The CDR3 nucleotides are TGCGCCAGCAGTCAGAAGACAGAGAATGAGCAGTTCTTC. Its translation: CASSQKTENEQFF.

V is TRBV3-1 (or the pseudogene TRBV3-2) and J is TRBJ1-2; no clear D gene. Per germline, CDR1 LGHDT and CDR2 YNNKEL (reference sequence). The ends were cut back, 0 bases at V and 8 bases at J, with 13 bases in the middle. The CDR3 contains 14 residues. CDR3 nucleotides: TGTGCCAGCAGCCAAGACAGTCGGATGGCGGGCTACACCTTC. It codes for CASSQDSRMAGYTF.

The chain recombines TRBV29-1 with TRBJ1-1; the D gene is possibly TRBD1 (5 bases). Germline CDR1 reads SQVTM; CDR2 reads ANQGSEA. CDR3 size: 13 residues. The germline V and J ends were trimmed by 5 bases and 0 bases, with 10 bases remaining between them. CDR3 region: CSVSGNLNTEAFF. The CDR3 DNA reads TGCAGCGTTTCAGGGAATTTGAACACTGAAGCTTTCTTT.

This clone was observed a few times. The chain has TRBV7-6 and TRBJ2-7, with 11 bases matching TRBD1. The CDR3 length is 15 residues. V shed 5 bases and J 4 bases; nucleotides not matched to a gene: 7. Germline CDR1 SGHVS, CDR2 FNYEAQ. Here the CDR3 DNA reads TGTGCCAGCAGCCCCGGGACAGGGGGAGAGTACGAGCAGTACTTC. It is translated as CASSPGTGGEYEQYF.

In its sample, this clone was seen once. The genes are TRBV10-3 and TRBJ2-5; D may be TRBD2 (6 bases). The CDR3 covers 15 residues. The germline V gene has CDR1 ENHRY and CDR2 SYGVKD. Between the trimmed V and J ends, which lost 4 bases and 1 base, there was a span of 13 bases. This CDR3 is CAISGSSGTQETQYF. The CDR3 DNA reads TGTGCCATCAGTGGGAGTAGCGGAACCCAAGAGACCCAGTACTTC.

This sequence joins TRBV18 and TRBJ2-7; 8 positions match TRBD1. This CDR3 spans 14 amino acids. Germline CDR1 KGHSH, CDR2 LQKENI. The V and J ends lost 2 bases and 2 bases, in that order; junction bases with no gene match: 2. CDR3: CASSPLQGAYEQYF. DNA of the CDR3: TGTGCCAGCTCACCATTACAGGGGGCCTACGAGCAGTACTTC.

This chain uses TRBV4-2 with TRBJ2-3; possible D gene TRBD2, 6 bases. The V gene's germline CDR1 is LGHNA and CDR2 YNFKEQ. This CDR3 has 17 residues. The ends were cut back, 4 bases at V and 0 bases at J, with 17 bases in the middle. CDR3: CASSPDPASVSTDTQYF. CDR3 DNA: TGTGCCAGCAGCCCGGACCCGGCTAGCGTTAGCACAGATACGCAGTATTTT.

This clone was counted a few times. V gene TRBV28 combines with J gene TRBJ1-2, with D hard to call. Germline V gives CDR1 MDHEN, CDR2 SYDVKM. The ends were cut back, 7 bases at V and 5 bases at J, with 17 bases in the middle. The CDR3 length is 14 residues. Here the CDR3 reads CASIGKWVGYGYTF. As DNA, the CDR3 is TGTGCCAGCATTGGAAAGTGGGTCGGGTATGGCTACACCTTC.

The rearrangement uses TRBV5-1 and TRBJ1-4; 7 bases align to TRBD1. The CDR3 extends over 14 amino acids. V lost 5 bases, J lost 3 bases, and 4 bases stayed unmatched. Germline V CDR1 and CDR2: SGHRS, YFSETQ. The CDR3 is CASREQGANEKLFF. Written as DNA, the CDR3 is TGCGCCAGCAGGGAGCAGGGGGCTAATGAAAAACTGTTTTTT.

The rearrangement uses TRBV19 and TRBJ1-1; no clear D. V lost 3 bases and J lost 4, with 15 bases in between. Germline V lookup: CDR1 LNHDA, CDR2 SQIVND (reference sequence). The CDR3 has 15 amino acids. The CDR3 sequence: CASSMGQPHGTEAFF. CDR3 bases: TGTGCCAGTAGTATGGGCCAGCCCCACGGCACTGAAGCTTTCTTT. The variable domain in full, with the rest retrieved from reference TRBV19 and TRBJ1-1, is DGGITQSPKYLFRKEGQNVTLSCEQNLNHDAMYWYRQDPGQGLRLIYYSQIVNDFQKGDIAEGYSVSREKKESFPLTVTSAQKNPTAFYLCASSMGQPHGTEAFFGQGTRLTVV.

The V and J genes are TRBV11-2 and TRBJ2-2; no definite D call. CDR3 length equals 16 residues. V was clipped by 5 bases and J by 1 base, with 14 bases between them. Germline CDR1 reads SGHAT; CDR2 reads FQNNGV. This chain's CDR3 is CASSPNSYQNTGELFF. The DNA of the CDR3 is TGTGCCAGCAGCCCCAACAGTTACCAGAACACCGGGGAGCTGTTTTTT.

This clone appeared a single time. The rearrangement links TRBV28 to TRBJ1-6; no firm D call. The CDR3 is made up of 14 amino acids. V lost 2 bases to trimming and J lost 7 bases, with 9 bases between them. Per germline, CDR1 MDHEN and CDR2 SYDVKM. Written as DNA, the CDR3 is TGTGCCAGCAGTTTACCTCGAATGAATTCACCCCTCCACTTT. Protein product: CASSLPRMNSPLHF.

The J gene is TRBJ1-6, the V gene TRBV18; 9 positions match TRBD1. The germline V gene has CDR1 KGHSH and CDR2 LQKENI. The ends lost 6 bases at V and 7 bases at J; junction bases unmatched: 7. The CDR3 extends over 15 amino acids. The CDR3 protein is CASSQDRGGNSPLHF. In nucleotides, the CDR3 is TGTGCCAGCTCCCAGGACAGGGGAGGGAATTCACCCCTCCACTTT.

The chain couples TRBV7-9 to TRBJ1-5; D perhaps matches TRBD1 (5 bases). The CDR3 has 15 residues. V was shortened by 7 bases and J by 4 bases, with 17 bases between the two germline ends. Per the germline V gene, CDR1 is SEHNR and CDR2 is FQNEAQ (reference sequence). The CDR3: CASTGAGGANQPQHF. The CDR3 nucleotides are TGTGCCAGCACCGGCGCGGGGGGAGCAAATCAGCCCCAGCATTTT.

The chain carries TRBV5-8 and TRBJ2-3; D gene unclear. The V end lost 2 bases, the J end lost 2 bases, and 6 bases lay between the germline ends. Germline V lookup: CDR1 SGHTS, CDR2 YDEGEE. This CDR3 contains 13 residues. CDR3 in amino acids: CASSFRLTDTQYF. The CDR3 DNA reads as TGTGCCAGCAGCTTCCGACTCACAGATACGCAGTATTTT.

V usage is TRBV6-5 and J usage is TRBJ2-7, with D unresolved. Germline CDR1 is MNHEY and CDR2 is SVGAGI. CDR3 length: 12 amino acids. Trimming took 5 bases from V and 6 from J, leaving 11 bases between them. The CDR3 DNA reads as TGTGCCAGCAGTCCGGAGTTAGGCGAGCAGTACTTC. Residues: CASSPELGEQYF.